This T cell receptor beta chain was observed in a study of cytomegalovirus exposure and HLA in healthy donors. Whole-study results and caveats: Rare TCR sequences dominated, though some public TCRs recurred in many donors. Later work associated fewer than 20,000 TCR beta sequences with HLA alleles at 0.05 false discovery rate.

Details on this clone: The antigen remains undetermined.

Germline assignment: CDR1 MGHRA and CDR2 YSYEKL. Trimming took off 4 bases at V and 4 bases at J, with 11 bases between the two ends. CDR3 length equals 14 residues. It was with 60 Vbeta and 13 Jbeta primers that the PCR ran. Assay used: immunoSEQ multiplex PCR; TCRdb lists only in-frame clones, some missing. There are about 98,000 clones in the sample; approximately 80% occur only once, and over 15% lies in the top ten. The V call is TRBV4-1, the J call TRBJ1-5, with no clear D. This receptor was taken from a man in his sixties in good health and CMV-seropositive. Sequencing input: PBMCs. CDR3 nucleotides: TGCGCCAGCAGCCCTTTACCGAGAAATCAGCCCCAGCATTTT. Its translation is CASSPLPRNQPQHF.